The T cell receptor beta chain described here comes from a study of blood T cell repertoires in COVID-19. Sequencing used immunoSEQ multiplex PCR; TCRdb keeps in-frame clones, though not all of them. Here the sample spans 200,000 or so clones, roughly 90% being singletons. The CDR3 is 18 amino acids. Trimming stripped 0 bases from V and 1 base from J, with 19 bases between. The V gene's germline CDR1 is SGHRS and CDR2 YFSETQ. The chain links TRBV5-1 to TRBJ1-1; D perhaps matches TRBD1 (6 bases). Sequenced material: peripheral blood. This sequence originates from a woman in her seventies with acute or convalescent COVID-19. CDR3 nucleotides: TGCGCCAGCAGCTTGGCCGGAAAAGGAAGGGGGACGAACACTGAAGCTTTCTTT. This encodes CASSLAGKGRGTNTEAFF.